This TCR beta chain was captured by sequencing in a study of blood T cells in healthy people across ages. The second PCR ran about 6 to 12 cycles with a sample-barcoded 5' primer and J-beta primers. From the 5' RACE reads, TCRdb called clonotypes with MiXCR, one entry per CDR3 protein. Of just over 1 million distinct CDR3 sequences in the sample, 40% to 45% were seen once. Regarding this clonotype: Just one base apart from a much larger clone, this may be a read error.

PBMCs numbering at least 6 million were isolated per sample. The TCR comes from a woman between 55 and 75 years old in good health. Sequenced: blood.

The CDR3: CASSGQGYNERFF. CDR3 coding DNA: TGTGCCAGCAGCGGACAGGGGTACAATGAGCGGTTCTTC. The chain carries TRBV4-2 and TRBJ2-1, with 9 bases lining up with TRBD1. CDR1 is LGHNA and CDR2 is YNFKEQ in the germline V gene. This CDR3 comprises 13 residues.